A single sample is the source of the 5 T cell receptor beta chains below, sequenced in a study of chemoradiotherapy in HPV16-positive cancers. Here immunoSEQ multiplex PCR was the method, and the copy in TCRdb shows in-frame clones only, minus some. This sample has thousands of clones, with around 84% found just once. Sampling took place from a patient who underwent chemoradiotherapy. These receptors all stem from a human donor with HPV-associated anogenital cancer.

The chain links TRBV7-8 to TRBJ1-1, with TRBD1 matching over 7 bases. CDR3 length: 13 amino acids. Germline lookup yields CDR1 SGHVS and CDR2 FQNEAQ. V lost 6 bases and J lost 1; bases outside the gene matches: 2. The CDR3 nucleotides read TGTGCCAGCAGGCGACAGGGGAACACTGAAGCTTTCTTT. It translates to CASRRQGNTEAFF.

The chain couples TRBV9 to TRBJ2-2, with TRBD2 identical over 7 bases. Germline trimming cut 6 bases from V and 5 bases from J; bases unmatched to any gene: 13. This CDR3 region has 16 residues. Germline loops: CDR1 SGDLS, CDR2 YYNGEE. DNA of the CDR3: TGTGCCAGCACCCAAAACCCAGGGACTATTACCGGGGAGCTGTTTTTT. Encoded protein: CASTQNPGTITGELFF.

The chain couples TRBV5-5 to TRBJ2-7, with 9 positions matching TRBD1. The CDR3 contains 13 residues. V was pared by 5 bases and J by 5 bases, with 5 bases of the junction left unmatched. Per the germline V gene, CDR1 is SGHKS and CDR2 is YYEKEE (reference sequence). DNA of the CDR3: TGTGCCAGCAGTCAGACAGGGGGGAACGAGCAGTACTTC. Its protein product is CASSQTGGNEQYF.

V is TRBV29-1 and J is TRBJ1-4; 7 positions match TRBD1. CDR1 SQVTM and CDR2 ANQGSEA come from the germline V gene. Trimming cost V 4 bases and J 7 bases; bases outside gene matches: 9. This CDR3 region has 14 residues. The CDR3 coding sequence is TGCAGCGTTGCTGACAGGGATGGGAGTGAAAAACTGTTTTTT. Amino acids: CSVADRDGSEKLFF.

The chain recombines TRBV27 with TRBJ1-1; D ambiguous. The CDR3 is 12 amino acids. CDR1 is MNHEY, CDR2 SMNVEV, per germline (reference sequence). Trimming stripped 3 bases from V and 6 bases from J, with 8 bases between. The CDR3 is CASSFLGSEAFF. Written as DNA, the CDR3 is TGTGCCAGCAGTTTCTTGGGGTCTGAAGCTTTCTTT.